This TCR beta chain stems from a study of blood T cell repertoires in COVID-19. Study details: There were acute and convalescent COVID-19 samples, and they came from the United States, Italy and Spain. Sources were T cells, B-cell-depleted T cells, or PBMCs; the material itself was cDNA or gDNA.

The ends were cut back, 6 bases at V and 1 base at J, with 9 bases in the middle. The CDR3 consists of 13 residues. Germline CDR1 reads SGHVS; CDR2 reads FQNEAQ. The assay was immunoSEQ multiplex PCR, and TCRdb's table has in-frame clones only and misses some. The sample lists around 70,000 clones; roughly 84% were seen once. This sequence originates from a woman of 80 years or more with active or convalescent COVID-19. The specimen was peripheral blood. This chain joins TRBV7-8 and TRBJ1-1, with a weak D call TRBD1 (5 bases). The DNA for the CDR3 is TGTGCCAGCAGTCGGACACCGAACACTGAAGCTTTCTTT. Its translation is CASSRTPNTEAFF. Drawing the rest from reference TRBV7-8 and TRBJ1-1, the complete variable domain is GAGVSQSPRYKVAKRGQDVALRCDPISGHVSLFWYQQALGQGPEFLTYFQNEAQLDKSGLPSDRFFAERPEGSVSTLKIQRTQQEDSAVYLCASSRTPNTEAFFGQGTRLTVV.